A selection of T cell receptor beta chains follows, all from one sample in a study of vaccination effects on CD4 cells after COVID-19. The method was immunoSEQ multiplex PCR; TCRdb's version includes in-frame clones alone and lacks a portion of them. The sample holds roughly 54,000 clones, 76% seen once. Antigens for these TCRs are unknown. Sequenced here: CD4+ T cells from PBMCs cultured with HIV peptides, sampled before COVID-19 vaccination. All receptors derive from a human donor who had a prior SARS-CoV-2 infection. CDR3s include the opening cysteine and the closing phenylalanine or tryptophan. A D gene is named only where the DNA matches it firmly.

V: TRBV7-2; J: TRBJ1-1; D: TRBD1; CDR3: CASSSPGQGRNTEAFF
V: TRBV5-1; J: TRBJ2-1; D: TRBD2; CDR3: CASSPGTRTANEQFF
V: TRBV5-4; J: TRBJ2-1; D: NA; CDR3: CASSLDRAAYNEQFF
V: TRBV9; J: TRBJ2-1; D: NA; CDR3: CASSGQPTSNNEQFF
V: TRBV5-1; J: TRBJ2-1; D: NA; CDR3: CASSGQVVNEQFF
V: TRBV7-2; J: TRBJ2-7; D: NA; CDR3: CASSRQRSYEQYF
V: TRBV24-1; J: TRBJ2-1; D: TRBD2; CDR3: CATSDPGGAGVEQFF
V: TRBV5-1; J: TRBJ1-6; D: NA; CDR3: CASSLDRSEGTYNSPLHF
V: TRBV14; J: TRBJ2-5; D: TRBD2; CDR3: CASSQDRLGGETQYF
V: TRBV30; J: TRBJ2-5; D: NA; CDR3: CAWSPIGTPETQYF
V: TRBV4-2; J: TRBJ2-7; D: TRBD2; CDR3: CASSQDWLAVVGEQYF
V: TRBV20-1; J: TRBJ2-3; D: TRBD2; CDR3: CSASGGRAGTDTQYF
V: TRBV7-2; J: TRBJ1-4; D: NA; CDR3: CASSFQGSREKLFF
V: TRBV9; J: TRBJ2-2; D: NA; CDR3: CATSREFSTGELFF
V: TRBV5-1; J: TRBJ1-1; D: TRBD1; CDR3: CASSLARTGATEAFF
V: TRBV3-1/TRBV3-2; J: TRBJ1-1; D: TRBD1; CDR3: CASSHFGQANTEAFF
V: TRBV7-9; J: TRBJ2-7; D: TRBD2; CDR3: CASSWGPSGYSREQYF
V: TRBV7-2; J: TRBJ1-2; D: NA; CDR3: CASSLEGFLYGYTF
V: TRBV7-8; J: TRBJ2-7; D: TRBD2; CDR3: CASSLLGGSGSYEQYF
V: TRBV5-1; J: TRBJ2-5; D: NA; CDR3: CASSGAGGGNEETQYF
V: TRBV11-3; J: TRBJ2-3; D: TRBD2; CDR3: CASSSRLAGVLDTQYF
V: TRBV7-9; J: TRBJ1-2; D: NA; CDR3: CASSSAFGDGYTF
V: TRBV4-2; J: TRBJ2-7; D: NA; CDR3: CASSQAPSYEQYF
V: TRBV3-1/TRBV3-2; J: TRBJ2-7; D: NA; CDR3: CASSPVAGYEQYF
V: TRBV12-5; J: TRBJ1-3; D: NA; CDR3: CASGLGGNTIYF
V: TRBV27; J: TRBJ2-7; D: TRBD2; CDR3: CASSYQREGPEQYF
V: TRBV14; J: TRBJ2-5; D: NA; CDR3: CASSQIGLEETQYF
V: TRBV3-1/TRBV3-2; J: TRBJ2-1; D: NA; CDR3: CASSQDGQGGPSEQFF
V: TRBV6-1; J: TRBJ1-4; D: TRBD1; CDR3: CASRYQGGYEKLFF
V: TRBV10-3; J: TRBJ2-3; D: TRBD2; CDR3: CAISEGLAGGGDTQYF
V: TRBV2; J: TRBJ2-4; D: NA; CDR3: CASSADGGRNIQYF
V: TRBV21-1; J: TRBJ2-5; D: NA; CDR3: CATTREASQETQYF
V: TRBV29-1; J: TRBJ2-3; D: NA; CDR3: CSVDLRGTDTQYF
V: TRBV4-2; J: TRBJ2-7; D: TRBD2; CDR3: CASSQGIAGGPYEQYF
V: TRBV18; J: TRBJ1-1; D: NA; CDR3: CASSQPNTEAFF
V: TRBV7-2; J: TRBJ2-1; D: NA; CDR3: CASSFDRVGLYEQFF
V: TRBV7-9; J: TRBJ1-4; D: NA; CDR3: CASSPRPQVEEKLFF
V: TRBV6-2/TRBV6-3; J: TRBJ1-4; D: NA; CDR3: CASSYTRNEKLFF
V: TRBV5-1; J: TRBJ2-7; D: TRBD2; CDR3: CASSPGLAGGTPAYEQYF
V: TRBV7-3; J: TRBJ1-6; D: NA; CDR3: CASSLVERSPLHF
V: TRBV20-1; J: TRBJ2-1; D: NA; CDR3: CSAGKEQFF
V: TRBV5-8; J: TRBJ1-3; D: NA; CDR3: CASSPTWQGNTIYF
V: TRBV7-2; J: TRBJ2-7; D: TRBD1; CDR3: CASSLSSGGQPPYEQYF
V: TRBV6-5; J: TRBJ2-2; D: NA; CDR3: CASSYGTGELFF
V: TRBV2; J: TRBJ2-5; D: TRBD1; CDR3: CASIPRGETQYF
V: TRBV24-1; J: TRBJ2-1; D: NA; CDR3: CATSRRGYNEQFF
V: TRBV2; J: TRBJ2-7; D: NA; CDR3: CASTLVPSAYEQYF
V: TRBV5-1; J: TRBJ2-7; D: TRBD2; CDR3: CASSLASNPGLASTYEQYF
V: TRBV19; J: TRBJ2-1; D: NA; CDR3: CASTRTGGVYNEQFF
V: TRBV5-1; J: TRBJ1-2; D: NA; CDR3: CASSLERGQGYGYTF
V: TRBV7-2; J: TRBJ1-4; D: NA; CDR3: CASSESPTVLFF
V: TRBV24-1; J: TRBJ2-7; D: TRBD2; CDR3: CATSDCGLALSYEQYF
V: TRBV12-3/TRBV12-4; J: TRBJ1-5; D: TRBD1; CDR3: CASSSTGEPQHF
V: TRBV20-1; J: TRBJ2-5; D: NA; CDR3: CSASEGILETQYF
V: TRBV18; J: TRBJ2-3; D: NA; CDR3: CASSPSAPDTQYF